The entry below gives a single T cell receptor beta chain sequence along with its context. CDR1 and CDR2 (germline): SGHRS, YFSETQ. The ends lost 2 bases at V and 2 bases at J; junction bases unmatched: 9. The CDR3 spans 16 residues. These data belong to a study of blood T cell repertoires in COVID-19. Participant ages covered about 18 to 100 years across about two dozen US areas. The repertoire was sequenced with immunoSEQ multiplex PCR; TCRdb's copy has only in-frame clones and lacks some. The sample carries a few hundred thousand clones, around 87% recorded once. Sequenced sample: PBMCs or T cells enriched from blood (not recorded which). The sequence was collected from a woman aged 18-30 years with acute COVID-19. The rearrangement links TRBV5-1 to TRBJ1-2, with TRBD1 identical over 7 bases. The CDR3 DNA is TGCGCCAGCAGCTTCCCCGGGACAGAGAGGAACTATGGCTACACCTTC. It is translated as CASSFPGTERNYGYTF.